The TCR beta chain under discussion was sequenced for a study of T cell responses to AZD1222 COVID-19 vaccine. Clones were read by immunoSEQ multiplex PCR, and TCRdb kept only the in-frame ones, dropping some. This repertoire shows 160,000 or so clones, approximately 94% found once; its top ten account for 5.1%. This CDR3 contains 14 residues. Germline values: CDR1 LNHDA, CDR2 SQIVND (reference sequence). V dropped 6 bases and J dropped 4 bases, with 12 bases sitting between them. The material sequenced was peripheral blood, taken 28 days after the second AZD1222 dose. This chain joins TRBV19 and TRBJ2-2; no firm D call. The sequence derives from an adult who received the AZD1222 COVID-19 vaccine. CDR3 residues: CASRPAPSTGELFF. The CDR3 region has the DNA TGTGCCAGTAGGCCAGCACCGAGCACCGGGGAGCTGTTTTTT.